A selection of T cell receptor beta chains follows, all from one sample in a study of cytomegalovirus exposure and HLA in healthy donors. Here immunoSEQ multiplex PCR was the method, and the copy in TCRdb shows in-frame clones only, minus some. The sample includes roughly 70,000 clones, around two thirds of them seen just once. The sequencing sample was made of PBMCs. All receptors come from a human donor in good health. The CDR3 runs from the conserved cysteine through the conserved F or W. A D gene is named only where the DNA matches it firmly. Clone size, where shown, is once, few, many, or a class for clones that have expanded.

clone_size d_call j_call v_call cdr3_nt cdr3_aa
- - TRBJ2-3 TRBV21-1 TGTGCCAGCAGCAAAGTGCGGGGACCAAATAACCCTAAGAACTGGGATACGCAGTATTTT CASSKVRGPNNPKNWDTQYF
once TRBD1 TRBJ1-1 TRBV13 TGTGCCAGCAGCCCGGGACAGATGAACACTGAAGCTTTCTTT CASSPGQMNTEAFF
once TRBD1 TRBJ2-2 TRBV5-1 TGCGCCAGCAGCTTTCTTATCCGGACAGGGGATTTAGGCACCGGGGAGCTGTTTTTT CASSFLIRTGDLGTGELFF
- TRBD1 TRBJ1-1 TRBV9 TGTGCCAGCAGCGCCGGGACAGGGGGGACTGAAGCTTTCTTT CASSAGTGGTEAFF
- - TRBJ1-2 TRBV19 TGTGCCAGTAGCGTGGGGCAGTTCTATGGCTACACCTTC CASSVGQFYGYTF
- - TRBJ2-5 TRBV14 TGTGCCAGCAGCCAAGGACCAGGGGAAGAGGAGACCCAGTACTTC CASSQGPGEEETQYF
- TRBD1 TRBJ1-1 TRBV6-5 TGTGCCAGCAGCATAACAGGGGGAATTGAAGCTTTCTTT CASSITGGIEAFF
few - TRBJ2-5 TRBV15 TGTGCCACCAGCACCGAACTAGGGGGAGGGGAGACCCAGTACTTC CATSTELGGGETQYF
- - TRBJ2-7 TRBV11-3 TGTGCCAGCAGCTTAGGGGCTAACTTCGAGCAGTACTTC CASSLGANFEQYF
- - TRBJ2-4 TRBV30 TGTGCCTGGAGTCCCCCGGGACTCATTCAGTACTTC CAWSPPGLIQYF
- - TRBJ1-2 TRBV30 TGTGCCTGGAGCCCCTGGGGCCTCTATGGCTACACCTTC CAWSPWGLYGYTF
- TRBD1 TRBJ2-1 TRBV2 TGTGCCAGCAGCTTTACAGGGGGCCCCGGGTTCTTC CASSFTGGPGFF
- - TRBJ2-7 TRBV28 TGTGCCAGCAGTGACCTCGCGGTAGCGGTCCCCTACGAGCAGTACTTC CASSDLAVAVPYEQYF
- - TRBJ2-7 TRBV30 TGTGCCTGGAGTACTTCGGGACTCTCGGCGGGCCCCCAGTACTTC CAWSTSGLSAGPQYF
- - TRBJ1-1 TRBV6-1 TGTGCCAGCAGCCGCGGGGGGGGGACTGAAGCTTTCTTT CASSRGGGTEAFF
- TRBD2 TRBJ2-7 TRBV5-1 TGCGCCAGCAGCTCTCTAGCGGTGAGCTCCTACGAGCAGTACTTC CASSSLAVSSYEQYF
- TRBD1 TRBJ2-7 TRBV6-1 TGTGCCAGCTTGGGACAGGGCTTCTACGAGCAGTACTTC CASLGQGFYEQYF